This record covers a single T cell receptor (beta chain). This specimen belongs to a study of blood T cell repertoires in COVID-19. Overall study context: Sample material is recorded as cDNA or gDNA derived from T cells, B-cell-depleted T cells, or PBMCs.

Enrolled during active infection, Seattle patients were then followed longitudinally. The method was immunoSEQ multiplex PCR; TCRdb's version includes in-frame clones alone and lacks a portion of them. In the table there are fewer than 300,000 clones, 91% of which are singletons. Trimming removed 1 base at V and 7 bases at J, with 8 bases between. Germline V gene sequence: CDR1 SGHTA, CDR2 FQGNSA. The CDR3 totals 14 residues. The clonotype comes from a person between 18 and 35 years old with COVID-19, enrolled during active disease. Sequences were obtained from peripheral blood. The J gene is TRBJ1-6, the V gene TRBV7-2; no clear D. CDR3 sequence (DNA): TGTGCCAGCAGCTTAGGAACTTTCAATTCACCCCTCCACTTT. Protein sequence: CASSLGTFNSPLHF.